The entry below describes one T cell receptor beta chain. The target antigen is unknown. The sample comes from a study of ipilimumab plus nivolumab after autologous stem cell transplantation. Study-level points and caveats: Per the authors, repertoire, Treg and microbiota data justify further study.

Ipilimumab, 1 mg/kg, started 14 to 28 days after autologous transplant. Through week 26, nivolumab 3 mg/kg IV was given weeks 1, 4, 7, 10, then biweekly. The protocol was immunoSEQ multiplex PCR, while the TCRdb copy is restricted to in-frame clones and leaves out a portion. The data contain 15,000 to 20,000 clones, 65% to 80% of them singletons. CDR3 length equals 15 residues. V lost 4 bases and J lost 4, with 16 bases in between. Germline CDR1 is MNHEY and CDR2 is SVGAGI. The sample was PBMCs, taken in a trial of ipilimumab plus nivolumab as post-transplant consolidation. The source of this sequence is a male donor with diffuse large B-cell lymphoma. This rearrangement joins TRBV6-5 to TRBJ1-1, with D tentatively TRBD1 (5 bases). CDR3 residues: CASSSPNGAGTEAFF. CDR3 bases: TGTGCCAGCAGTTCCCCTAACGGGGCTGGCACTGAAGCTTTCTTT.